These T cell receptor beta chains were read from a single sample in a study of cytomegalovirus exposure and HLA in healthy donors. The data were produced by immunoSEQ multiplex PCR, yet TCRdb's version contains in-frame clones alone and is incomplete. The table records approximately 59,000 clones, around 93% of them present only once. The sample was PBMCs. All receptors derive from a young woman in good health and CMV-seropositive. CDR3s include the opening cysteine and the closing phenylalanine or tryptophan. A D gene is named only where the DNA matches it firmly. For some rows the clone size is stated as once, few or many, or as a class when expanded; others skip it.

D gene: -
J gene: TRBJ1-3
V gene: TRBV5-4
clone size: -
CDR3 protein: CASSSGSLSGNTIYF
CDR3 DNA: TGTGCCAGCAGCTCAGGGTCCCTCTCTGGAAACACCATATATTTT

D gene: -
J gene: TRBJ2-5
V gene: TRBV7-8
clone size: -
CDR3 protein: CASSEGRGVGETQYF
CDR3 DNA: TGTGCCAGCAGCGAAGGCCGGGGAGTCGGAGAGACCCAGTACTTC

D gene: -
J gene: TRBJ1-3
V gene: TRBV7-2
clone size: few
CDR3 protein: CASSSDTRNTIYF
CDR3 DNA: TGTGCCAGCAGCTCGGACACACGAAACACCATATATTTT

D gene: -
J gene: TRBJ2-7
V gene: TRBV6-5
clone size: -
CDR3 protein: CASSSPSFSYEQYF
CDR3 DNA: TGTGCCAGCAGTTCCCCATCATTCTCCTACGAGCAGTACTTC

D gene: -
J gene: TRBJ2-6
V gene: TRBV4-1
clone size: -
CDR3 protein: CASSQVAGTGMAVLTF
CDR3 DNA: TGCGCCAGCAGCCAGGTCGCCGGGACTGGCATGGCAGTCCTGACTTTC

D gene: -
J gene: TRBJ2-5
V gene: TRBV11-2
clone size: -
CDR3 protein: CASAFSRQNQETQYF
CDR3 DNA: TGTGCCAGCGCATTCTCAAGACAGAACCAAGAGACCCAGTACTTC

D gene: TRBD1
J gene: TRBJ1-1
V gene: TRBV28
clone size: once
CDR3 protein: CASTLMGGTGYTEAFF
CDR3 DNA: TGTGCCAGCACCTTAATGGGGGGGACAGGGTACACTGAAGCTTTCTTT

D gene: -
J gene: TRBJ2-4
V gene: TRBV28
clone size: -
CDR3 protein: CASSPHRGAKNIQYF
CDR3 DNA: TGTGCCAGCAGTCCACATAGGGGAGCCAAAAACATTCAGTACTTC

D gene: -
J gene: TRBJ2-7
V gene: TRBV28
clone size: -
CDR3 protein: CASSFPVRSLAYEQYF
CDR3 DNA: TGTGCCAGCAGTTTTCCGGTCCGGAGCCTCGCCTACGAGCAGTACTTC

D gene: TRBD2
J gene: TRBJ2-7
V gene: TRBV7-8
clone size: once
CDR3 protein: CASSPGLAGGSYEQYF
CDR3 DNA: TGTGCCAGCAGCCCGGGACTAGCGGGGGGTTCGTACGAGCAGTACTTC

D gene: -
J gene: TRBJ2-5
V gene: TRBV9
clone size: -
CDR3 protein: CASSVTGGTQETQYF
CDR3 DNA: TGTGCCAGCAGCGTCACGGGGGGCACCCAAGAGACCCAGTACTTC

D gene: -
J gene: TRBJ2-6
V gene: TRBV5-1
clone size: once
CDR3 protein: CACFPGSSGANVLTF
CDR3 DNA: TGCGCCTGTTTTCCAGGGTCCTCTGGGGCCAACGTCCTGACTTTC

D gene: TRBD2
J gene: TRBJ2-7
V gene: TRBV28
clone size: -
CDR3 protein: CASSQTSISYEQYF
CDR3 DNA: TGTGCCAGCAGCCAGACTAGCATCAGCTACGAGCAGTACTTC

D gene: -
J gene: TRBJ1-1
V gene: TRBV18
clone size: -
CDR3 protein: CASSPRIAAQMNTEAFF
CDR3 DNA: TGTGCCAGCTCACCTCGGATAGCAGCTCAAATGAACACTGAAGCTTTCTTT

D gene: -
J gene: TRBJ2-7
V gene: TRBV27
clone size: -
CDR3 protein: CASSPTAQAREQYF
CDR3 DNA: TGTGCCAGCAGTCCCACCGCCCAAGCGCGAGAGCAGTACTTC

D gene: -
J gene: TRBJ1-2
V gene: TRBV6-1
clone size: -
CDR3 protein: CASREGYNYGYTF
CDR3 DNA: TGTGCCAGCAGGGAGGGTTATAACTATGGCTACACCTTC

D gene: -
J gene: TRBJ1-2
V gene: TRBV19
clone size: -
CDR3 protein: CASSIGPGSLGYTF
CDR3 DNA: TGTGCCAGTAGTATAGGGCCAGGAAGTCTGGGCTACACCTTC

D gene: -
J gene: TRBJ2-7
V gene: TRBV18
clone size: -
CDR3 protein: CASSPPGHPSYEQYF
CDR3 DNA: TGTGCCAGCTCACCCCCGGGACACCCCTCCTACGAGCAGTACTTC

D gene: TRBD2
J gene: TRBJ2-2
V gene: TRBV11-3
clone size: -
CDR3 protein: CASSGGLAGGSGELFF
CDR3 DNA: TGTGCCAGCAGCGGGGGACTAGCGGGGGGTTCCGGGGAGCTGTTTTTT

D gene: TRBD1
J gene: TRBJ2-2
V gene: TRBV2
clone size: -
CDR3 protein: CASKGTGMGGELFF
CDR3 DNA: TGTGCCAGCAAGGGGACAGGGATGGGCGGGGAGCTGTTTTTT

D gene: -
J gene: TRBJ2-5
V gene: TRBV7-6
clone size: once
CDR3 protein: CASSLQVRQETQYF
CDR3 DNA: TGTGCCAGCAGCTTACAGGTCCGCCAAGAGACCCAGTACTTC

D gene: TRBD2
J gene: TRBJ2-5
V gene: TRBV9
clone size: once
CDR3 protein: CASSPRLAGLETQYF
CDR3 DNA: TGTGCCAGCAGCCCCCGACTAGCGGGACTGGAGACCCAGTACTTC

D gene: -
J gene: TRBJ2-7
V gene: TRBV27
clone size: -
CDR3 protein: CASSPGSLGEQYF
CDR3 DNA: TGTGCCAGCAGTCCAGGGTCATTGGGCGAGCAGTACTTC

D gene: -
J gene: TRBJ1-1
V gene: TRBV29-1
clone size: -
CDR3 protein: CSVVQRANTEAFF
CDR3 DNA: TGCAGCGTCGTCCAGCGCGCGAACACTGAAGCTTTCTTT

D gene: -
J gene: TRBJ2-1
V gene: TRBV10-3
clone size: -
CDR3 protein: CAISVDASLNNEQFF
CDR3 DNA: TGTGCCATCAGTGTAGATGCATCACTGAACAATGAGCAGTTCTTC

D gene: TRBD2
J gene: TRBJ2-5
V gene: TRBV4-2
clone size: -
CDR3 protein: CASSQASGGAETQYF
CDR3 DNA: TGTGCCAGCAGCCAAGCTAGCGGGGGGGCAGAGACCCAGTACTTC

D gene: -
J gene: TRBJ2-2
V gene: TRBV29-1
clone size: -
CDR3 protein: CSVQAPATGELFF
CDR3 DNA: TGCAGCGTTCAGGCGCCTGCCACCGGGGAGCTGTTTTTT

D gene: -
J gene: TRBJ2-7
V gene: TRBV10-3
clone size: -
CDR3 protein: CAIGVENEQYF
CDR3 DNA: TGTGCCATAGGAGTCGAAAACGAGCAGTACTTC

D gene: TRBD1
J gene: TRBJ1-2
V gene: TRBV4-1
clone size: -
CDR3 protein: CASSYAQGAAGYTF
CDR3 DNA: TGCGCCAGCAGCTATGCACAGGGGGCGGCGGGCTACACCTTC

D gene: -
J gene: TRBJ1-1
V gene: TRBV27
clone size: -
CDR3 protein: CASSWAQASNTEAFF
CDR3 DNA: TGTGCCAGCAGTTGGGCTCAGGCTTCGAACACTGAAGCTTTCTTT

D gene: -
J gene: TRBJ2-7
V gene: TRBV11-2
clone size: -
CDR3 protein: CASQAGTYEQYF
CDR3 DNA: TGTGCCAGCCAGGCAGGAACCTACGAGCAGTACTTC

D gene: TRBD1
J gene: TRBJ1-6
V gene: TRBV18
clone size: -
CDR3 protein: CASSPTAGGATYNSPLHF
CDR3 DNA: TGTGCCAGCTCACCAACCGCAGGGGGCGCAACCTATAATTCACCCCTCCACTTT

D gene: -
J gene: TRBJ2-3
V gene: TRBV27
clone size: -
CDR3 protein: CASSPGASYTDTQYF
CDR3 DNA: TGTGCCAGCAGTCCAGGGGCTAGTTACACAGATACGCAGTATTTT

D gene: TRBD1
J gene: TRBJ2-7
V gene: TRBV7-9
clone size: -
CDR3 protein: CASSLAGTGYSYEQYF
CDR3 DNA: TGTGCCAGCAGCTTAGCCGGGACAGGATACTCCTACGAGCAGTACTTC

D gene: -
J gene: TRBJ2-7
V gene: TRBV5-6
clone size: -
CDR3 protein: CASSSDGSSYEQYF
CDR3 DNA: TGTGCCAGCAGCTCCGACGGGAGCTCCTACGAGCAGTACTTC

D gene: TRBD2
J gene: TRBJ2-5
V gene: TRBV5-4
clone size: -
CDR3 protein: CASSFRRGAGAGTQYF
CDR3 DNA: TGTGCCAGCAGCTTTAGGCGGGGGGCCGGGGCGGGGACCCAGTACTTC

D gene: TRBD2
J gene: TRBJ2-3
V gene: TRBV10-1
clone size: -
CDR3 protein: CASSEYAGGTDTQYF
CDR3 DNA: TGCGCCAGCAGTGAATATGCGGGGGGCACAGATACGCAGTATTTT

D gene: -
J gene: TRBJ2-4
V gene: TRBV28
clone size: -
CDR3 protein: CASSLRGAVKNIQYF
CDR3 DNA: TGTGCCAGCAGTTTACGGGGGGCCGTCAAAAACATTCAGTACTTC

D gene: TRBD2
J gene: TRBJ2-5
V gene: TRBV7-2
clone size: -
CDR3 protein: CASSLGLAGDQETQYF
CDR3 DNA: TGTGCCAGCAGCTTAGGGCTAGCGGGGGACCAAGAGACCCAGTACTTC

D gene: -
J gene: TRBJ2-5
V gene: TRBV19
clone size: -
CDR3 protein: CASSIPQQGIQETQYF
CDR3 DNA: TGTGCCAGTAGTATCCCCCAGCAGGGGATCCAAGAGACCCAGTACTTC

D gene: -
J gene: TRBJ2-1
V gene: TRBV7-9
clone size: -
CDR3 protein: CASSPMMGPSSYNEQFF
CDR3 DNA: TGTGCCAGCAGCCCGATGATGGGGCCTAGCTCCTACAATGAGCAGTTCTTC

D gene: -
J gene: TRBJ1-3
V gene: TRBV5-6
clone size: -
CDR3 protein: CARWGPGNTIYF
CDR3 DNA: TGTGCCAGATGGGGCCCTGGAAACACCATATATTTT

D gene: TRBD2
J gene: TRBJ2-3
V gene: TRBV9
clone size: -
CDR3 protein: CASSVSGVTDTQYF
CDR3 DNA: TGTGCCAGCAGCGTTAGCGGGGTCACAGATACGCAGTATTTT

D gene: -
J gene: TRBJ1-2
V gene: TRBV6-6
clone size: -
CDR3 protein: CASSREGIGGYTF
CDR3 DNA: TGTGCCAGCAGCCGGGAGGGGATTGGTGGCTACACCTTC

D gene: TRBD1
J gene: TRBJ1-4
V gene: TRBV6-1
clone size: once
CDR3 protein: CASRPGQPNEKLFF
CDR3 DNA: TGTGCCAGCAGACCGGGACAGCCTAATGAAAAACTGTTTTTT

D gene: TRBD1
J gene: TRBJ2-5
V gene: TRBV6-1
clone size: -
CDR3 protein: CASSVRTGRKGTQYF
CDR3 DNA: TGTGCCAGCAGTGTACGGACAGGGCGAAAGGGGACCCAGTACTTC

D gene: -
J gene: TRBJ2-6
V gene: TRBV7-9
clone size: -
CDR3 protein: CASSLWKGGSGANVLTF
CDR3 DNA: TGTGCCAGCAGCTTATGGAAAGGGGGCTCTGGGGCCAACGTCCTGACTTTC

D gene: TRBD1
J gene: TRBJ2-5
V gene: TRBV5-1
clone size: -
CDR3 protein: CASSSRDRRETQYF
CDR3 DNA: TGCGCCAGCAGCTCCCGGGACAGAAGAGAGACCCAGTACTTC

D gene: -
J gene: TRBJ1-1
V gene: TRBV5-1
clone size: -
CDR3 protein: CASSLLTGQNTEAFF
CDR3 DNA: TGCGCCAGCAGCTTGCTAACAGGACAGAACACTGAAGCTTTCTTT

D gene: -
J gene: TRBJ2-7
V gene: TRBV5-8
clone size: -
CDR3 protein: CASSLEEGTYEQYF
CDR3 DNA: TGTGCCAGCAGCTTGGAGGAGGGTACCTACGAGCAGTACTTC

D gene: TRBD1
J gene: TRBJ1-1
V gene: TRBV19
clone size: -
CDR3 protein: CASVSTGLNTEAFF
CDR3 DNA: TGTGCCAGTGTTTCGACAGGGCTTAACACTGAAGCTTTCTTT

D gene: TRBD2
J gene: TRBJ2-2
V gene: TRBV7-2
clone size: -
CDR3 protein: CASSFEAGGPPGELFF
CDR3 DNA: TGTGCCAGCAGCTTCGAGGCGGGGGGGCCTCCCGGGGAGCTGTTTTTT

D gene: -
J gene: TRBJ2-1
V gene: TRBV10-1
clone size: -
CDR3 protein: CASSYSGGGPYNEQFF
CDR3 DNA: TGCGCCAGCAGCTACTCTGGGGGGGGGCCTTACAATGAGCAGTTCTTC

D gene: TRBD2
J gene: TRBJ2-3
V gene: TRBV25-1
clone size: -
CDR3 protein: CASSERTSGRSTDTQYF
CDR3 DNA: TGTGCCAGCAGTGAACGGACTAGCGGACGAAGCACAGATACGCAGTATTTT

D gene: TRBD1
J gene: TRBJ1-1
V gene: TRBV28
clone size: -
CDR3 protein: CASSWDRGLNTEAFF
CDR3 DNA: TGTGCCAGCAGTTGGGACAGGGGTCTGAACACTGAAGCTTTCTTT

D gene: -
J gene: TRBJ2-7
V gene: TRBV5-8
clone size: once
CDR3 protein: CASSLLPLAYEQYF
CDR3 DNA: TGTGCCAGCAGCTTACTTCCGCTAGCCTACGAGCAGTACTTC

D gene: TRBD1
J gene: TRBJ1-2
V gene: TRBV2
clone size: -
CDR3 protein: CASRGQEASYGYTF
CDR3 DNA: TGTGCCAGCAGAGGACAGGAAGCCTCCTATGGCTACACCTTC